A selection of T cell receptor beta chains follows, all from one sample in a study of cytomegalovirus exposure and HLA in healthy donors. Method: immunoSEQ multiplex PCR; TCRdb's copy keeps in-frame clones and lacks some. The table lists about 160,000 clones, approximately 70% of them singletons, with roughly 7.1% in the top ten. Material: PBMCs. The receptors were gathered from a middle-aged man in good health and CMV-seropositive. Each CDR3 is given with its conserved first and last residue. D genes are given only for firm matches. Where a row states a size, it is once, few, many or the class of an expanded clone; other rows omit it.

D gene,clone size,V gene,J gene,CDR3 DNA,CDR3 protein
TRBD1,few,TRBV13,TRBJ1-2,TGTGCCAGCGAGGGACAGGGGGCCTATGGCTACACCTTC,CASEGQGAYGYTF
-,-,TRBV10-3,TRBJ1-2,TGTGCCATCAGAGGGAGTTCTTCTAACTATGGCTACACCTTC,CAIRGSSSNYGYTF
-,few,TRBV6-5,TRBJ2-5,TGTGCCAGCAGTCCTGCGGAGACCCAGTACTTC,CASSPAETQYF
-,-,TRBV11-3,TRBJ2-1,TGTGCCAGCAGCTTAGGTCTGAATGAGCAGTTCTTC,CASSLGLNEQFF
TRBD1,-,TRBV11-3,TRBJ2-2,TGTGCCAGCAGCTTAGGACGATTTCAACAGGGGGCTAACACCGGGGAGCTGTTTTTT,CASSLGRFQQGANTGELFF
-,-,TRBV7-9,TRBJ1-1,TGTGCCAGCAGCCCCCAGGGGAACACTGAAGCTTTCTTT,CASSPQGNTEAFF
-,-,TRBV25-1,TRBJ1-2,TGTGCCAGCAGTTTTTCAGGGATAGGGGGCTACACCTTC,CASSFSGIGGYTF
TRBD1,-,TRBV19,TRBJ1-2,TGTGCCAGTAGTATTTCAAGGACAGGGCGTGGCTACACCTTC,CASSISRTGRGYTF
TRBD1,-,TRBV7-8,TRBJ2-1,TGTGCCAGCAGCACCGGGACAGCCTTCAATGAGCAGTTCTTC,CASSTGTAFNEQFF
TRBD1,few,TRBV19,TRBJ1-5,TGTGCCAGTAGGCCAGGGGGATATAGCAATCAGCCCCAGCATTTT,CASRPGGYSNQPQHF
-,-,TRBV2,TRBJ2-5,TGTGCCAGCAGTGTGGGAGGACAAGAGACCCAGTACTTC,CASSVGGQETQYF
TRBD2,few,TRBV6-4,TRBJ2-3,TGTGCCAGCAGTGACAGCGGGGGTAGCACAGATACGCAGTATTTT,CASSDSGGSTDTQYF
-,-,TRBV4-2,TRBJ1-5,TGTGCCAGCAGCCAAGAAATCAGGGGCGAGTTAGGGCCCCAGCATTTT,CASSQEIRGELGPQHF
TRBD2,-,TRBV6-5,TRBJ2-5,TGTGCCAGCAGTTATTCCGGGACTAGCGAAGAGACCCAGTACTTC,CASSYSGTSEETQYF
TRBD1,-,TRBV2,TRBJ2-1,TGTGCCAGCACCGGAGCCATAGACAGGGGGTCCTACAATGAGCAGTTCTTC,CASTGAIDRGSYNEQFF
-,few,TRBV5-1,TRBJ1-2,TGCGCCAGCAGCACCACAGGTTATGGCTACACCTTC,CASSTTGYGYTF
-,few,TRBV6-6,TRBJ1-1,TGTGCCAGCAGTTACTCGAGTAAAGCTTTCTTT,CASSYSSKAFF
TRBD2,-,TRBV7-7,TRBJ2-1,TGTGCTAGCAGCTCCAGACTAGCCTCCTACAATGAGCAGTTCTTC,CASSSRLASYNEQFF
TRBD1,-,TRBV20-1,TRBJ2-4,TGCAGTGCTAGACAGGGGGACATTCAGTACTTC,CSARQGDIQYF
TRBD1,-,TRBV6-5,TRBJ1-2,TGTGCCAGCAGGAGCCCAGGGGGCATTGGCTACACCTTC,CASRSPGGIGYTF
TRBD1,-,TRBV11-2,TRBJ1-1,TGTGCCAGCAGCTCGCGCCCGACAGGGGGCCTGGAGGCTTTCTTT,CASSSRPTGGLEAFF